This T cell receptor (beta chain) was identified in a study of cytomegalovirus exposure and HLA in healthy donors. Study in general: Of over 350 genotyped donors, 80% to 85% grouped in the Caucasian-associated ancestry cluster.

CDR3 length equals 13 residues. The germline V gene has CDR1 SEHNR and CDR2 FQNEAQ (reference sequence). Deletions cut 6 bases from V and 4 bases from J, with 12 bases between. Remarks on this clone: The antigen remains undetermined.

A multiplex PCR was run with 60 Vbeta primers and 13 Jbeta primers. The repertoire was sequenced with immunoSEQ multiplex PCR; TCRdb's copy has only in-frame clones and lacks some. The sample lists around 110,000 clones, 75% to 85% seen once, with under 2% in the top ten. Study-level findings and limits: TCR beta V segments were, for the most part, productive about 87% or about 30% of the time in an earlier analysis. In vitro confirmation showed a few CMV-associated chains to be CMV antigen specific. Later work associated fewer than 20,000 TCR beta sequences with HLA alleles at 0.05 false discovery rate.

Sequencing input: PBMCs. The rearrangement joins TRBV7-9 to TRBJ1-1; perhaps TRBD1 as D (5 bases). The TCR sequence derives from a middle-aged man in good health and CMV-seronegative. The CDR3 region has the DNA TGTGCCAGCAGAGAGGGAGGGACCACTGAAGCTTTCTTT. Translation: CASREGGTTEAFF. Based on the CDR3 plus reference TRBV7-9 and TRBJ1-1, the full variable domain is DTGVSQNPRHKITKRGQNVTFRCDPISEHNRLYWYRQTLGQGPEFLTYFQNEAQLEKSRLLSDRFSAERPKGSFSTLEIQRTEQGDSAMYLCASREGGTTEAFFGQGTRLTVV.